This T cell receptor (beta chain) came from a study of PD-1 blockade in classical Hodgkin lymphoma. General observations from the study: Undefined causes, possibly disease activity or prior therapy, underlie the repertoire differences. It was among complete responders that baseline diversity resembled that of newly diagnosed patients.

Sequencing was performed with immunoSEQ multiplex PCR; in TCRdb, only in-frame clones are kept and a portion is missing. This sample has over 10,000 clones, with approximately 90% found just once. Germline lookup yields CDR1 SNHLY and CDR2 FYNNEI. V lost 4 bases and J lost 3; bases outside the gene matches: 10. The CDR3 sequence is 16 residues long. Each patient's relapse followed autologous stem cell transplantation, and brentuximab vedotin exposure varied. Best responses fell into complete response, partial response or progressive disease. For this clone: Antigen specificity is unknown.

Sequencing used peripheral blood mononuclear cells (PBMCs), obtained at baseline. The J gene is TRBJ2-7, the V gene TRBV2, with TRBD1 matching over 9 bases. The receptor comes from a human donor with classical Hodgkin lymphoma. In DNA, the CDR3 is TGTGCCAGCAGTGTAAGTGAGACAGGGGGATTCTACGAGCAGTACTTC. It codes for CASSVSETGGFYEQYF.